This T cell receptor beta chain derives from a study of T cells in localized non-small cell lung cancer. Clones were read by immunoSEQ multiplex PCR, and TCRdb kept only the in-frame ones, dropping some. Among roughly 36,000 clones listed, roughly 83% were seen once. This clone is medium-sized (0.01 to 0.1%) in the sample. CDR3 size: 14 residues. The J segment lost 6 bases and the V segment lost 4 bases, leaving 5 bases of the junction unmatched. Per germline, CDR1 MGHDK and CDR2 SYGVNS. The sequenced sample was PBMCs, obtained before any cancer treatment. The genes are TRBV25-1 and TRBJ1-2; 10 bases agree with TRBD1. The receptor's source is a woman aged 40-69 years with stage II squamous cell lung carcinoma. DNA for the CDR3: TGTGCCAGCAGTGGGGGGGGACAGGGGAATGGCTACACCTTC. Translation: CASSGGGQGNGYTF.